This T cell receptor (beta chain) derives from a study of T cells in Graves' hyperthyroidism and ophthalmopathy. Germline CDR1 reads DFQATT; CDR2 reads SNEGSKA (reference sequence). This CDR3 is built from 15 residues. V lost 6 bases, J lost 3 bases, and 10 bases stayed unmatched. TCR beta CDR3 sequences were amplified from RNA transcripts. During a first-round RT-PCR of the TCR CDR3, the HTBI primer set was used. MiXCR, applied by TCRdb to the multiplex PCR reads, yields one record per CDR3 protein. The sample lists roughly 500,000 distinct CDR3 sequences, roughly 46% occurring once. The sequenced material came from peripheral blood or thyroid tissue (not recorded which). The chain recombines TRBV20-1 with TRBJ2-7, with 11 bases lining up with TRBD1. The clonotype originates from an adult woman with Graves' disease, either hyperthyroidism or ophthalmopathy (not recorded which). The CDR3: CSASSQDRGRYEQYF. The CDR3 DNA follows: TGCAGTGCCAGCAGCCAGGACAGGGGGCGCTACGAGCAGTACTTC.